Shown below are 20 T cell receptor beta chains from a single sample sequenced in a study of blood T cell repertoires in COVID-19. Data came from immunoSEQ multiplex PCR; TCRdb stores just in-frame clones and leaves some out. The sample has 100,000 to 150,000 clones; 70% to 80% are singletons. Sequencing was done on a sample of peripheral blood. Source of these receptors: a man in his forties with active or convalescent COVID-19.

This chain joins TRBV7-2 and TRBJ2-1; 10 bases agree with TRBD2. This CDR3 region has 15 residues. Per the germline V gene, CDR1 is SGHTA and CDR2 is FQGNSA. J was trimmed by 14 bases and V by 2 bases; bases with no gene match: 12. As DNA, the CDR3 is TGTGCCAGCAGCTTAAATCTAGCGGGGGAGGTGTCTAAGTTCTTC. This encodes CASSLNLAGEVSKFF.

This chain links TRBV7-2 with TRBJ1-5; 8 bases line up with TRBD1. The V gene end was trimmed by 5 bases and the J gene end by 7 bases; junction bases not matched to a gene: 10. This CDR3 is built from 15 residues. Germline CDR1 SGHTA, CDR2 FQGNSA. The CDR3 sequence: CASSPGTGLFQPQHF. The CDR3 nucleotides read TGTGCCAGCAGCCCAGGGACAGGCCTGTTCCAGCCCCAGCATTTT. Based on the CDR3 plus reference TRBV7-2 and TRBJ1-5, the full variable domain is GAGVSQSPSNKVTEKGKDVELRCDPISGHTALYWYRQSLGQGLEFLIYFQGNSAPDKSGLPSDRFSAERTGGSVSTLTIQRTQQEDSAVYLCASSPGTGLFQPQHFGDGTRLSIL.

This clone was found once. The rearrangement uses TRBV4-2 and TRBJ2-5, with 8 bases aligning to TRBD2. Looked up from germline, CDR1 is LGHNA and CDR2 is YNFKEQ. The V gene end was trimmed by 0 bases and the J gene end by 3 bases; junction bases not matched to a gene: 12. There are 18 residues in the CDR3. The CDR3 here is CASSQDRGEAGDKETQYF. The CDR3 DNA sequence: TGTGCCAGCAGCCAAGATCGAGGGGAAGCGGGAGATAAAGAGACCCAGTACTTC.

The chain has TRBV6-5 and TRBJ1-2; a possible D gene is TRBD1 (6 bases). Trimming shortened V by 8 bases and J by 8 bases, and 18 bases separated the two germline ends. This CDR3 is 13 amino acids long. The germline V gene encodes CDR1 MNHEY and CDR2 SVGAGI. DNA for the CDR3: TGTGCCAGCCCTAGACAGGCGATAGGAGGCTACACCTTC. Translated, it gives CASPRQAIGGYTF.

This chain connects TRBV6-4 to TRBJ1-2; 7 bases map to TRBD1. The CDR3 is made up of 14 amino acids. With V trimmed by 3 bases and J by 2 bases, 3 bases remained unmatched. CDR1 and CDR2 from the germline V gene are MRHNA and SNTAGT. In DNA, the CDR3 is TGTGCCAGCAGTGAAGGGACAGCAAACTATGGCTACACCTTC. Its translation is CASSEGTANYGYTF.

V is TRBV5-1 and J is TRBJ2-2; D might be TRBD2 (6 bases). CDR1 SGHRS and CDR2 YFSETQ come from the germline V gene. Trimming pared 3 bases from V and 5 bases from J, leaving 14 bases between. The CDR3 sequence is 15 residues long. In DNA form, the CDR3 reads TGCGCCAGCAGCTGGACCCCCGGGGGAACCGGGGAGCTGTTTTTT. Its protein product is CASSWTPGGTGELFF.

The chain has TRBV7-9 and TRBJ1-4, with D maybe TRBD1 (6 bases). Looked up from germline, CDR1 is SEHNR and CDR2 is FQNEAQ (reference sequence). Trimming stripped 1 base from V and 11 bases from J, with 11 bases between. The CDR3 sequence is 13 residues long. The CDR3, as DNA: TGTGCCAGCAGCTTAGGGCCAGGGGATAAACTGTTTTTT. It is translated as CASSLGPGDKLFF.

This CDR3 is CASSLQGFNEQFF. CDR3 in DNA: TGTGCCAGTAGCCTACAGGGCTTCAATGAGCAGTTCTTC. This chain joins TRBV19 and TRBJ2-1; tentative D call: TRBD1 (6 bases). This CDR3 is built from 13 residues. V lost 6 bases to trimming and J lost 6 bases, with 12 bases between them. Germline assignment: CDR1 LNHDA and CDR2 SQIVND (reference sequence).

To note about this clone: One end of the junction does not line up with germline, which may come from a read error. CDR3 region: CASRPSGGSPNF. Written as DNA, the CDR3 is TGTGCCAGCAGGCCGTCGGGAGGCAGCCCGAACTTC. The V gene is TRBV27, the J gene TRBJ1-2; D ambiguous. The CDR3 length is 12 residues. Germline V CDR1 and CDR2: MNHEY, SMNVEV (reference sequence).

The chain recombines TRBV6-5 with TRBJ1-1; 7 nucleotides match TRBD1. The CDR3 loop spans 12 amino acids. J gave up 4 bases and V 8 bases, and 4 bases lay outside the gene matches. Germline V gives CDR1 MNHEY, CDR2 SVGAGI. The CDR3 DNA follows: TGTGCCAGCTTAGGGGGCCCCACTGAAGCTTTCTTT. This encodes CASLGGPTEAFF.

The V call is TRBV18, the J call TRBJ2-1, with a weak D call TRBD2 (5 bases). V was shortened by 0 bases and J by 0 bases, with 6 bases between the two germline ends. This CDR3 contains 15 residues. Germline V lookup: CDR1 KGHSH, CDR2 LQKENI. CDR3 in amino acids: CASSPPGSSYNEQFF. The CDR3 region has the DNA TGTGCCAGCTCACCACCGGGGAGCTCCTACAATGAGCAGTTCTTC. Filled out from reference TRBV18 and TRBJ2-1, the complete variable domain reads NAGVMQNPRHLVRRRGQEARLRCSPMKGHSHVYWYRQLPEEGLKFMVYLQKENIIDESGMPKERFSAEFPKEGPSILRIQQVVRGDSAAYFCASSPPGSSYNEQFFGPGTRLTVL.

V usage is TRBV10-3 and J usage is TRBJ1-1, with D possibly being TRBD1 (6 bases). CDR1 is ENHRY and CDR2 is SYGVKD in the germline V gene. V was trimmed by 4 bases and J by 7 bases, leaving 16 bases between them. The CDR3 spans 14 residues. In DNA, the CDR3 is TGTGCCATCAGTGCCCCGGGACAAGGCAATGAAGCTTTCTTT. Encoded protein: CAISAPGQGNEAFF.

The CDR3 DNA is TGTGCCAGCAGTTCGGGACACCACTACGAGCAGTACTTC. Translated, it gives CASSSGHHYEQYF. This chain links TRBV12-3 or TRBV12-4 with TRBJ2-7; maybe TRBD1 (6 bases). Trimming took off 4 bases at V and 3 bases at J, with 10 bases between the two ends. The CDR3 spans 13 residues.

The gene calls are TRBV4-1 and TRBJ1-1, with TRBD1 matching 9 bases. Trimming removed 0 bases from V and 11 bases from J; junction bases left unmatched: 10. CDR1 and CDR2 (germline): MGHRA, YSYEKL. The CDR3 has 15 residues. CDR3 loop: CASSQEFPGQGRAFF. In nucleotides, the CDR3 is TGCGCCAGCAGCCAAGAATTCCCCGGACAGGGGCGTGCTTTCTTT.

The chain combines TRBV4-3 with TRBJ1-6; D is uncertain. CDR1 is LGHNA, CDR2 YSLEER, per germline. This CDR3 region has 13 residues. Between the trimmed V and J ends, which lost 5 bases and 6 bases, there was a span of 8 bases. The chain's CDR3 is CASSSLSNSPLHF. CDR3 nucleotides: TGCGCCAGCAGCTCCCTTTCTAATTCACCCCTCCACTTT.

The V call is TRBV25-1, the J call TRBJ1-6, with 7 bases aligning to TRBD1. CDR1 MGHDK and CDR2 SYGVNS come from the germline V gene. The J segment lost 7 bases and the V segment lost 4 bases, leaving 4 bases of the junction unmatched. CDR3 size: 14 residues. DNA of the CDR3: TGTGCCAGCAGTGTCGGACAGGCGAATTCACCCCTCCACTTT. Translated: CASSVGQANSPLHF.

This chain joins TRBV6-2 or TRBV6-3 and TRBJ1-1; no definite D call. The CDR3 sequence is 14 residues long. Germline lookup yields CDR1 MNHEY and CDR2 SVGEGT. Deletions cut 2 bases from V and 2 bases from J, with 9 bases between. The DNA of the CDR3 is TGTGCCAGCAGTTACGGTCAGATAAACACTGAAGCTTTCTTT. Its protein is CASSYGQINTEAFF.

The V gene is TRBV7-3, the J gene TRBJ2-1, with TRBD1 matching over 7 bases. The J segment lost 5 bases and the V segment lost 5 bases, leaving 6 bases of the junction unmatched. Looked up from germline, CDR1 is SGHTA and CDR2 is FQGTGA. The CDR3 has 14 residues. The CDR3 loop is CASSQRTGHNEQFF. The CDR3 DNA sequence: TGTGCCAGCAGCCAACGGACAGGACACAATGAGCAGTTCTTC.

The chain joins TRBV9 to TRBJ1-6; TRBD1 might be the D (6 bases). The germline gives CDR1 SGDLS, CDR2 YYNGEE. V lost 3 bases and J lost 6, with 16 bases in between. This CDR3 comprises 16 residues. This CDR3 is CASSDNPGVPNSPLHF. DNA for the CDR3: TGTGCCAGCAGCGACAACCCAGGGGTACCTAATTCACCCCTCCACTTT.

The chain joins TRBV5-1 to TRBJ2-2, with a possible D match to TRBD1 (6 bases). With 0 bases removed from V and 6 bases from J, the gap between germline ends came to 6 bases. There are 13 residues in the CDR3. The germline CDR1 and CDR2 sequences are SGHRS and YFSETQ. Here the CDR3 reads CASSLEGAGELFF. In DNA form, the CDR3 reads TGCGCCAGCAGCTTGGAGGGGGCCGGGGAGCTGTTTTTT.